This T cell receptor (beta chain) is drawn from a study of T cell responses to AZD1222 COVID-19 vaccine. About the study: Pooled in the analysis were second doses at about 4 or about 12 weeks.

The V end lost 4 bases, the J end lost 3 bases, and 8 bases lay between the germline ends. The germline gives CDR1 SGHRS, CDR2 YFSETQ. This CDR3 contains 14 residues. Findings and caveats of the study: Donors were largely white British and mainly female; clonal diversity was possibly underestimated. The study reported that nearly half of spike-specific TCRs target unmutated variant regions. Among those given AZD1222, only 6 or 7 were seropositive at baseline.

The table came from immunoSEQ multiplex PCR; TCRdb's copy has only in-frame clones and leaves some out. This sample has approximately 90,000 clones, with over 80% found just once. This clone appeared once. What it binds is not known. The sample in question was peripheral blood, obtained on day 0 of AZD1222 vaccination. This receptor was obtained from an adult in good health. The chain combines TRBV5-1 with TRBJ1-6; D is ambiguous. In DNA form, the CDR3 reads TGCGCCAGCAGCAACGGGGACTATAATTCACCCCTCCACTTT. Its protein product is CASSNGDYNSPLHF.